This paragraph reports one T cell receptor beta chain. Its antigen remains unknown. The data are from a study of beta chain features in type 1 diabetes. Study-wide context: Investigators examined roughly 99,000,000 sorted cells across all samples. Study results and limitations: Shorter TCRB CDR3s, moderately but significantly so, marked every one of the four CD4+ subsets in Type 1 diabetes patients. Whether TCRB rearrangement is influenced by HLA type was left unresolved in this analysis. More deletions and fewer insertions at VDJ junctions were seen in type 1 diabetes patients.

Sorting based on CD45RO/CCR7/CD25/CD127/CD95/CD27 separated CD4+ naive, central memory, regulatory and stem cell-like memory cells. The J segment lost 10 bases and the V segment lost 5 bases, leaving 9 bases of the junction unmatched. This CDR3 comprises 15 residues. Germline assignment: CDR1 LGHNA and CDR2 YSLEER. Investigators reverse transcribed all isolated RNA, so they sequenced expressed TCRB transcripts. Only in-frame clones appear in the TCRdb table, and some are missing; sequencing was by immunoSEQ multiplex PCR. The data show over 150,000 clones, about 7.9% seen once. The specimen sequenced was central memory CD4+ T cells from blood. This sequence was found in a man aged 18 to 29 with type 1 diabetes. V usage is TRBV4-3 and J usage is TRBJ1-6; 9 bases agree with TRBD1. The CDR3 DNA reads as TGCGCCAGCAGCATTGGACAGGGGAGCACGTCACCCCTCCACTTT. Its protein is CASSIGQGSTSPLHF.